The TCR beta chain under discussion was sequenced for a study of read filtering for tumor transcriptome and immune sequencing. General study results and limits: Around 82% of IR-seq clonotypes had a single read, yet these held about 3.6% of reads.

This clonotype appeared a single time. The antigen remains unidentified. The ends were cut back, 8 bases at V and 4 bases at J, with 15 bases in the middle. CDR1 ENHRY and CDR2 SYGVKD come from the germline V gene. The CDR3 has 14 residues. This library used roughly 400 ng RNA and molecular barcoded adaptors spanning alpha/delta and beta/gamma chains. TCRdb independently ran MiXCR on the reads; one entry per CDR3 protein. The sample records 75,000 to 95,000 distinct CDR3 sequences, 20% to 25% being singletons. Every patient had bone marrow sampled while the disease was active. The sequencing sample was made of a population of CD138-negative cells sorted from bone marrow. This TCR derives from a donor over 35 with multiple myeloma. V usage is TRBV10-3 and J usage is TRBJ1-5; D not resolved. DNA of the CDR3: TGTGCCATCTCCGAGGGAATTGGTAATCAGCCCCAGCATTTT. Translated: CAISEGIGNQPQHF.